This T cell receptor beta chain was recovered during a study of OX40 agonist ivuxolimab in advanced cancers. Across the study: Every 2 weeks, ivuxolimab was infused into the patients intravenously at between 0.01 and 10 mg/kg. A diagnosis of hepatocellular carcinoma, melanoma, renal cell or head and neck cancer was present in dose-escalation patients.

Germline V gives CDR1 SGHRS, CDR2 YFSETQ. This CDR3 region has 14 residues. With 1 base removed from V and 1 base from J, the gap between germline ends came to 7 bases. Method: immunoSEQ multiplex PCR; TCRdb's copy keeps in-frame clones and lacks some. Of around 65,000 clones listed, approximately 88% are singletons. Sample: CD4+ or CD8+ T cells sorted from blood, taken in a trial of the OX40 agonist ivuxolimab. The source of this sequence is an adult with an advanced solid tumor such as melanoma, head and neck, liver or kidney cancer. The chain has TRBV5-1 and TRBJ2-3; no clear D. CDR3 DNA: TGCGCCAGCAGCTTGACCCCGGGCACAGATACGCAGTATTTT. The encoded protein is CASSLTPGTDTQYF.